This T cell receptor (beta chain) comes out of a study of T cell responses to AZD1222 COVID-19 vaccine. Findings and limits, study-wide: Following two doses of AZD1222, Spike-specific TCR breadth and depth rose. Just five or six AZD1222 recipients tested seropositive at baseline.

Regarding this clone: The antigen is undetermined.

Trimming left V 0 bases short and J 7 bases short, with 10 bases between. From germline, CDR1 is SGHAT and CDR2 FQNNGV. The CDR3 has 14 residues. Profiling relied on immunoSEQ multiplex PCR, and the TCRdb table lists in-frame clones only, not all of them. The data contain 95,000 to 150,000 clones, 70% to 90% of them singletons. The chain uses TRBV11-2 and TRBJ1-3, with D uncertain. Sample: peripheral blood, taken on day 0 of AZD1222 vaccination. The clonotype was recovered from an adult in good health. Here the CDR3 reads CASSLDHSLNTIYF. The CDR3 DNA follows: TGTGCCAGCAGCTTAGATCACTCGCTCAACACCATATATTTT.